Listed below are T cell receptor beta chains from one sample, sequenced in a study of human T cells and chemical hapten exposure. TCRdb re-called the RACE reads with MiXCR, one entry per CDR3 protein. Among a few hundred thousand distinct CDR3 sequences listed, more than 5% were seen once. Source: whole blood, taken in connection with sensitization to the hapten diphenylcyclopropenone (DPC). These receptors came from a young woman with alopecia areata. Some clones in this sample may be carry-over from other donors' samples. Each CDR3 is given with its conserved first and last residue.

v_gene: TRBV7-9
j_gene: TRBJ2-6
CDR3aa: CASSPGQGSGANVLTF

v_gene: TRBV28
j_gene: TRBJ1-1
CDR3aa: CASSLRGGSEAFF

v_gene: TRBV7-2
j_gene: TRBJ2-5
CDR3aa: CASSLAGPTRSQYF

v_gene: TRBV10-3
j_gene: TRBJ2-3
CDR3aa: CAISESSSYTQYF

v_gene: TRBV28
j_gene: TRBJ2-3
CDR3aa: CASSPLTDTDTQYF

v_gene: TRBV29-1
j_gene: TRBJ1-3
CDR3aa: CSVYGPGTGNTIYF

v_gene: TRBV6-2/TRBV6-3
j_gene: TRBJ1-5
CDR3aa: CASSRRGSSQPQHF

v_gene: TRBV20-1
j_gene: TRBJ1-4
CDR3aa: CSAQMTDNEKLFF

v_gene: TRBV3-1
j_gene: TRBJ1-2
CDR3aa: CASSRRDRDGYTF

v_gene: TRBV4-2
j_gene: TRBJ1-5
CDR3aa: CASSQPGGGNQPQHF

v_gene: TRBV7-3
j_gene: TRBJ1-1
CDR3aa: CASSLQATNTEAFF

v_gene: TRBV20-1
j_gene: TRBJ1-2
CDR3aa: CSAATPASYGYTF

v_gene: TRBV7-2
j_gene: TRBJ2-3
CDR3aa: CASRDTSGRRTDTQYF

v_gene: TRBV15
j_gene: TRBJ1-3
CDR3aa: CATSTDRSSGNTIYF

v_gene: TRBV7-9
j_gene: TRBJ2-7
CDR3aa: CASSLEAGEAYEQYF

v_gene: TRBV7-2
j_gene: TRBJ1-6
CDR3aa: CASSLVNSPLHF

v_gene: TRBV6-2/TRBV6-3
j_gene: TRBJ2-2
CDR3aa: CASSWTGTNTGELFF

v_gene: TRBV6-2/TRBV6-3
j_gene: TRBJ2-1
CDR3aa: CASRAGGFDEQFF

v_gene: TRBV7-6
j_gene: TRBJ1-4
CDR3aa: CASSSRFATNEKLFF

v_gene: TRBV27
j_gene: TRBJ2-7
CDR3aa: CASSPLRQGKEYF

v_gene: TRBV5-4
j_gene: TRBJ1-2
CDR3aa: CACYTGSYGYTF

v_gene: TRBV7-9
j_gene: TRBJ2-3
CDR3aa: CASRLAGPRTDTQYF

v_gene: TRBV3-1
j_gene: TRBJ2-3
CDR3aa: CASSQNQAGGSTDTQYF

v_gene: TRBV9
j_gene: TRBJ2-1
CDR3aa: CASSVGLAGGPYNEQFF

v_gene: TRBV13
j_gene: TRBJ2-3
CDR3aa: CASRYRPAGGTDTQYF

v_gene: TRBV11-1
j_gene: TRBJ2-3
CDR3aa: CASSLDERTDTQYF

v_gene: TRBV27
j_gene: TRBJ2-7
CDR3aa: CASSQKSGIDEQYF

v_gene: TRBV28
j_gene: TRBJ2-4
CDR3aa: CASSLWLGDQNIQYF

v_gene: TRBV20-1
j_gene: TRBJ1-4
CDR3aa: CSARERQYRKREKLFF

v_gene: TRBV14
j_gene: TRBJ2-7
CDR3aa: CASSQGDEQYF

v_gene: TRBV18
j_gene: TRBJ2-3
CDR3aa: CASSPQASPSTDTQYF

v_gene: TRBV5-1
j_gene: TRBJ1-1
CDR3aa: CASSYPGQRNTEAFF

v_gene: TRBV12-3/TRBV12-4
j_gene: TRBJ2-3
CDR3aa: CASQVGDGDTQYF

v_gene: TRBV6-2/TRBV6-3
j_gene: TRBJ1-1
CDR3aa: CASSYRRLEAFF

v_gene: TRBV7-2
j_gene: TRBJ1-5
CDR3aa: CASSRITGQGRNQPQHF

v_gene: TRBV2
j_gene: TRBJ1-3
CDR3aa: CASSEGHSGNTIYF

v_gene: TRBV7-3
j_gene: TRBJ1-6
CDR3aa: CASSLNQGISPLHF

v_gene: TRBV18
j_gene: TRBJ2-3
CDR3aa: CASSLTRETDTQYF

v_gene: TRBV29-1
j_gene: TRBJ1-2
CDR3aa: CSVLGQGYGYTF

v_gene: TRBV4-2
j_gene: TRBJ2-4
CDR3aa: CASSQGGLAAPRAKNIQYF

v_gene: TRBV20-1
j_gene: TRBJ2-3
CDR3aa: CSVAGGAGITDTQYF

v_gene: TRBV20-1
j_gene: TRBJ2-5
CDR3aa: CSAPRTSGGSETQYF

v_gene: TRBV12-3/TRBV12-4
j_gene: TRBJ1-6
CDR3aa: CASSSVLNSPLHF

v_gene: TRBV6-6
j_gene: TRBJ1-5
CDR3aa: CASSYSSGRHSNQPQHF

v_gene: TRBV6-2/TRBV6-3
j_gene: TRBJ1-1
CDR3aa: CASSLLQGIGTEAFF

v_gene: TRBV4-2
j_gene: TRBJ2-1
CDR3aa: CASSQEIAGGYNEQFF

v_gene: TRBV29-1
j_gene: TRBJ2-3
CDR3aa: CSVDPTDTQYF

v_gene: TRBV3-1
j_gene: TRBJ1-3
CDR3aa: CASSPQGEGGNTIYF

v_gene: TRBV7-7
j_gene: TRBJ2-5
CDR3aa: CASSPDRLTQYF

v_gene: TRBV5-1
j_gene: TRBJ1-4
CDR3aa: CASRPTDSEKLFF

v_gene: TRBV6-2/TRBV6-3
j_gene: TRBJ1-5
CDR3aa: CASSPPREARDQPQHF

v_gene: TRBV12-3/TRBV12-4
j_gene: TRBJ1-4
CDR3aa: CASSSSGLVEKLFF

v_gene: TRBV4-3
j_gene: TRBJ1-6
CDR3aa: CASSPHEQANSPLHF

v_gene: TRBV7-2
j_gene: TRBJ2-5
CDR3aa: CASSLMTSGEETQYF

v_gene: TRBV5-1
j_gene: TRBJ2-5
CDR3aa: CASSLSPGTSGETQYF

v_gene: TRBV6-1
j_gene: TRBJ2-3
CDR3aa: CASTPIPGQGRPDTQYF